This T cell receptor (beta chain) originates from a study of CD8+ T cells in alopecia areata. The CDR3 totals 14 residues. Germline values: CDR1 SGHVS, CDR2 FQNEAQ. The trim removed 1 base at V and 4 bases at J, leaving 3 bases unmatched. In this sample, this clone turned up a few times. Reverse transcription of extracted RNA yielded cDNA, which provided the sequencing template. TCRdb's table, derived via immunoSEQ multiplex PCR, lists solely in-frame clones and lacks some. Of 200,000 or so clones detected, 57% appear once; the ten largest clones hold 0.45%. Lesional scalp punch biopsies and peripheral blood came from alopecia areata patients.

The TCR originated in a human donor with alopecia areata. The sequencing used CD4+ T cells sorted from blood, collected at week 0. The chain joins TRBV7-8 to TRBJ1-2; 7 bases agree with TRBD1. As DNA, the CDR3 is TGTGCCAGCAGCTTAGAGGGACAGACCTATGGCTACACCTTC. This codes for CASSLEGQTYGYTF.